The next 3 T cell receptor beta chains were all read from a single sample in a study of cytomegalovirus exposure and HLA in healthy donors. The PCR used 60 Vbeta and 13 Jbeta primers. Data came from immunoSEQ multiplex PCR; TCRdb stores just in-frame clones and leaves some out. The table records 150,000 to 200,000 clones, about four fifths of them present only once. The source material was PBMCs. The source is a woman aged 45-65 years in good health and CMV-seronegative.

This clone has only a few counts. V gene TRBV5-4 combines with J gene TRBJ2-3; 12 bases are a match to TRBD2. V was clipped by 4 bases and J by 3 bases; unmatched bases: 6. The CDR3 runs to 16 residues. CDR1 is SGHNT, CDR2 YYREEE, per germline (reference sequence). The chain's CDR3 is CASSQLAGGPTDTQYF. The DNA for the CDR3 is TGTGCCAGCAGCCAGCTAGCGGGAGGGCCAACAGATACGCAGTATTTT. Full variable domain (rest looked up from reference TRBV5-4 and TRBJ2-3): ETGVTQSPTHLIKTRGQQVTLRCSSQSGHNTVSWYQQALGQGPQFIFQYYREEENGRGNFPPRFSGLQFPNYSSELNVNALELDDSALYLCASSQLAGGPTDTQYFGPGTRLTVL.

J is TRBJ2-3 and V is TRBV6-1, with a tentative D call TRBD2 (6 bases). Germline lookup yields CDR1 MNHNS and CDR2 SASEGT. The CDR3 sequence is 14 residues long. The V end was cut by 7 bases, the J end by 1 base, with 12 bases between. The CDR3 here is CASKEGVGTDTQYF. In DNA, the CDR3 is TGTGCCAGCAAGGAGGGAGTCGGCACAGATACGCAGTATTTT.

CDR3 DNA sequence: TGTGCCAGCTTTGGGGGCAGCGCACTCTTTAACTATGGCTACACCTTC. Protein: CASFGGSALFNYGYTF. The rearrangement joins TRBV7-2 to TRBJ1-2, with TRBD1 as a possible D gene (6 bases). The germline CDR1 and CDR2 sequences are SGHTA and FQGNSA. CDR3 size: 16 residues. Trimming stripped 8 bases from V and 1 base from J, with 20 bases between.